Below, 19 T cell receptor beta chains from the same sample are listed, as sequenced in a study of blood T cell repertoires in COVID-19. The protocol was immunoSEQ multiplex PCR, while the TCRdb copy is restricted to in-frame clones and leaves out a portion. The repertoire holds fewer than 35,000 clones, 85% to 90% seen once, with around 6.5% in the top ten. What was sequenced was peripheral blood. These receptors were obtained from a human donor in a cohort sampled during active COVID-19.

In this sample, this clone turned up once. The V gene is TRBV27, the J gene TRBJ1-1; D uncertain. V lost 6 bases and J 2 bases, leaving 16 bases between the germline ends. This CDR3 is 15 amino acids long. Germline assignment: CDR1 MNHEY and CDR2 SMNVEV (reference sequence). CDR3 DNA sequence: TGTGCCAGCAGCCGGGGAGCGGTACATAACACTGAAGCTTTCTTT. It translates to CASSRGAVHNTEAFF.

The CDR3 coding sequence is TGTGCCAGCAGGGGGCAGGCGAGCGTGGGGCCCCAGCATTTT. Its protein product is CASRGQASVGPQHF. The genes are TRBV2 and TRBJ1-5, with D possibly matching TRBD1 (5 bases). The V and J ends lost 6 bases and 9 bases respectively, with 18 bases between them. This CDR3 has 14 residues. Per the germline V gene, CDR1 is SNHLY and CDR2 is FYNNEI.

The chain joins TRBV5-1 to TRBJ1-3, with D unresolved. The V gene's germline CDR1 is SGHRS and CDR2 YFSETQ. V lost 0 bases and J 0 bases, leaving 13 bases between the germline ends. There are 17 residues in the CDR3. CDR3 protein: CASSLAGSRSSGNTIYF. CDR3 bases: TGCGCCAGCAGCTTGGCCGGATCTAGGAGCTCTGGAAACACCATATATTTT.

The chain is built from TRBV5-1 and TRBJ2-6; TRBD1 aligns across 8 bases. V trimming: 4 bases; J trimming: 2 bases; junction bases outside the gene matches: 14. This CDR3 region has 19 residues. From germline, CDR1 is SGHRS and CDR2 YFSETQ. The CDR3 bases are TGCGCCAGCAGCCCCAGCCAGGGGGCGCAAAGGACTGGGGCCAACGTCCTGACTTTC. Residues: CASSPSQGAQRTGANVLTF. The whole variable domain, filled in from reference TRBV5-1 and TRBJ2-6, reads KAGVTQTPRYLIKTRGQQVTLSCSPISGHRSVSWYQQTPGQGLQFLFEYFSETQRNKGNFPGRFSGRQFSNSRSEMNVSTLELGDSALYLCASSPSQGAQRTGANVLTFGAGSRLTVL.

This chain links TRBV7-2 with TRBJ2-7; 12 nucleotides match TRBD2. Trimming took 3 bases from V and 4 from J; bases not matched to a gene: 10. Germline V gives CDR1 SGHTA, CDR2 FQGNSA. The CDR3 is 17 residues long. The CDR3 loop is CASSFMETSGSTYEQYF. The CDR3 coding sequence is TGTGCCAGCAGCTTTATGGAGACTAGCGGGAGTACGTACGAGCAGTACTTC. The entire variable domain, with the rest obtained from reference TRBV7-2 and TRBJ2-7, is as follows: GAGVSQSPSNKVTEKGKDVELRCDPISGHTALYWYRQSLGQGLEFLIYFQGNSAPDKSGLPSDRFSAERTGGSVSTLTIQRTQQEDSAVYLCASSFMETSGSTYEQYFGPGTRLTVT.

The V gene is TRBV10-3, the J gene TRBJ2-3, with D perhaps matching TRBD2 (7 bases). CDR3 length equals 17 residues. The germline V and J ends were trimmed by 2 bases and 4 bases, with 19 bases remaining between them. Germline V gene data show CDR1 as ENHRY and CDR2 as SYGVKD. The DNA of the CDR3 is TGTGCCATCAGTGAGACCCAGGGCGGGAGACAGGCAGATACGCAGTATTTT. Translating gives CAISETQGGRQADTQYF.

This rearrangement joins TRBV6-5 to TRBJ2-2; 8 bases map to TRBD2. The CDR3 runs to 15 residues. The V and J ends lost 4 bases and 0 bases, in that order; junction bases with no gene match: 1. Germline V gives CDR1 MNHEY, CDR2 SVGAGI. CDR3 loop: CASSSGGANTGELFF. As DNA, the CDR3 is TGTGCCAGCAGTTCCGGGGGGGCGAACACCGGGGAGCTGTTTTTT.

The CDR3 spells CASTPRWRVTGSYNSPLHF. CDR3 in DNA: TGTGCCAGCACCCCAAGGTGGAGGGTAACCGGCTCCTATAATTCACCCCTCCACTTT. This chain links TRBV21-1 with TRBJ1-6. TRBV21-1 is described as a pseudogene. This CDR3 comprises 19 residues.

The chain combines TRBV5-1 with TRBJ2-7; tentative D call: TRBD1 (6 bases). Germline loops: CDR1 SGHRS, CDR2 YFSETQ. V was shortened by 1 base and J by 6 bases, with 14 bases between the two germline ends. The CDR3 runs 14 residues. The CDR3 coding sequence is TGCGCCAGCAGCTTGAGTACGGACAGCGCCGAGCAGTACTTC. Encoded protein: CASSLSTDSAEQYF.

The J gene is TRBJ2-1, the V gene TRBV24-1, with 7 bases lining up with TRBD2. The CDR3 is 16 amino acids. V dropped 4 bases and J dropped 2; count of bases not matched to a gene: 7. CDR1 is KGHDR, CDR2 SFDVKD, per germline. The CDR3 nucleotides are TGTGCCACCAGTGACCCCAAAGCGGGGACCTACAATGAGCAGTTCTTC. It is translated as CATSDPKAGTYNEQFF.

This clone was recorded only once. The chain recombines TRBV6-1 with TRBJ2-3, with TRBD2 as a possible D gene (5 bases). The V gene's germline CDR1 is MNHNS and CDR2 SASEGT. The V end lost 0 bases, the J end lost 11 bases, and 15 bases lay between the germline ends. This CDR3 has 14 amino acids. In nucleotides, the CDR3 is TGTGCCAGCAGTGAAGCAACCGGGGAAGGTGTGCAGTATTTT. This codes for CASSEATGEGVQYF.

The chain couples TRBV5-1 to TRBJ2-5, with D perhaps matching TRBD2 (6 bases). The CDR3 contains 13 residues. Trimming pared 0 bases from V and 5 bases from J, leaving 8 bases between. Germline V gene data show CDR1 as SGHRS and CDR2 as YFSETQ. CDR3 residues: CASSLAGGETQYF. Here the CDR3 DNA reads TGCGCCAGCAGCTTGGCCGGGGGTGAGACCCAGTACTTC.

V is TRBV19 and J is TRBJ1-2, with D perhaps TRBD1 (5 bases). In germline, CDR1 is LNHDA, CDR2 SQIVND (reference sequence). CDR3 size: 14 residues. Trimming removed 7 bases at V and 3 bases at J, with 15 bases between. The CDR3 DNA sequence: TGTGCCAGTATCCGTGGCGCGGGGGACTATGGCTACACCTTC. It codes for CASIRGAGDYGYTF.

The chain uses TRBV6-2 or TRBV6-3 and TRBJ2-2; no clear D. The CDR3 covers 11 residues. Trimming left V 6 bases short and J 8 bases short, with 7 bases between. CDR1 is MNHEY, CDR2 SVGEGT, per germline. The CDR3 DNA follows: TGTGCCAGCAGCCAGCCAGGGGAGCTGTTTTTT. Protein sequence: CASSQPGELFF.

The chain links TRBV19 to TRBJ2-3; TRBD2 agrees at 11 bases. The CDR3 length is 16 residues. Trimming at V came to 4 bases and at J to 6 bases, leaving 9 bases not matched to a gene. Germline V gives CDR1 LNHDA, CDR2 SQIVND (reference sequence). This CDR3 reads CASSTLLAGGGDTQYF. The CDR3 DNA reads TGTGCCAGTAGTACCCTCCTAGCGGGGGGCGGGGATACGCAGTATTTT.

The chain has TRBV4-3 and TRBJ2-6, with D unclear. Germline values: CDR1 LGHNA, CDR2 YSLEER. The CDR3 spans 17 residues. The ends were cut back, 0 bases at V and 0 bases at J, with 9 bases in the middle. The CDR3 region is CASSQDWQNSGANVLTF. CDR3 sequence (DNA): TGCGCCAGCAGCCAAGACTGGCAGAACTCTGGGGCCAACGTCCTGACTTTC.

The gene calls are TRBV18 and TRBJ2-5; D might be TRBD1 (5 bases). Germline-derived CDR1 and CDR2 are KGHSH and LQKENI. V lost 3 bases to trimming and J lost 4 bases, with 12 bases between them. The CDR3 has 14 amino acids. CDR3 bases: TGTGCCAGCTCACCGGACGTAGGGGTAGAGACCCAGTACTTC. This translates into CASSPDVGVETQYF.

The chain couples TRBV27 to TRBJ2-7; D may be TRBD1 (7 bases). The V end was cut by 2 bases, the J end by 7 bases, with 21 bases between. Germline values: CDR1 MNHEY, CDR2 SMNVEV (reference sequence). The length of the CDR3 is 16 residues. The CDR3 DNA follows: TGTGCCAGCAGTTTAGCAGGGCGCGTACCAGGGGGGGAGCAGTACTTC. Translation gives CASSLAGRVPGGEQYF.

The chain links TRBV15 to TRBJ2-3, with 16 nucleotides matching TRBD2. The length of the CDR3 is 16 residues. V lost 3 bases to trimming and J lost 5 bases; unmatched junction nucleotides: 2. The V gene's germline CDR1 is LNHNV and CDR2 YYDKDF (reference sequence). The CDR3 bases are TGTGCCACCAGCAGGGGACTAGCGGGAGGGGAAGATACGCAGTATTTT. This encodes CATSRGLAGGEDTQYF.